The rows below give T cell receptor beta chains drawn from one sample of a study of blood T cells in healthy people across ages. TCRdb re-called the 5' RACE reads through MiXCR, storing one row per CDR3 protein. The repertoire has some 880,000 distinct CDR3 sequences, around 34% of them found once; the top ten carry approximately 12%. Sequencing used blood. The receptors originated from a man younger than 35 in good health. Each CDR3 is given with its conserved first and last residue. The order of the fields is V gene, clone size, J gene, D gene, CDR3 DNA, CDR3 protein. The D gene is left open where the match is weak. Part of the rows lack a size; the others show once, few, many or a class for expanded clones.

TRBV27	-	TRBJ2-3	TRBD2	TGTGCCAGCAGTTTACCTGGCGGGGGGTTACTCACAGATACGCAGTATTTT	CASSLPGGGLLTDTQYF
TRBV2	-	TRBJ2-1	-	TGTGCCAGCAGTGAAGCCAAGGCGGGACCATCCTACAATGAGCAGTTCTTC	CASSEAKAGPSYNEQFF
TRBV7-2	-	TRBJ2-1	-	TGTGCCAGCAGCCCCACAGCTTTATACAATGAGCAGTTCTTC	CASSPTALYNEQFF
TRBV20-1	many	TRBJ1-5	-	TGCAGTGCTGGCAGGGGTGGCAATCAGCCCCAGCATTTT	CSAGRGGNQPQHF
TRBV2	-	TRBJ1-5	-	TGTGCCAGCAGTGGCCCCAGGGCGGGCAATCAGCCCCAGCATTTT	CASSGPRAGNQPQHF
TRBV20-1	-	TRBJ2-1	TRBD2	TGCAGTGCATCGATAACTAGCGGGGGTAACAATGAGCAGTTCTTC	CSASITSGGNNEQFF
TRBV7-2	many	TRBJ2-4	-	TGTGCCAGCAGCTTAGACCGGTGGGGGATTGCCAAAAACATTCAGTACTTC	CASSLDRWGIAKNIQYF
TRBV10-3	-	TRBJ2-7	-	TGTGCCACGTGGAGACAGGGAGGGGAGCAGTACTTC	CATWRQGGEQYF
TRBV20-1	few	TRBJ2-5	-	TGCAGTGCACTATCGGGTGACCTAGGGACCCAGTACTTC	CSALSGDLGTQYF
TRBV13	few	TRBJ2-7	TRBD2	TGTGCCAGCAGCTTATACGAGCGGGGGCCCTACAATGAGCAGTACTTC	CASSLYERGPYNEQYF
TRBV29-1	-	TRBJ1-6	-	TGCAGCGCTTACGATCGTGGGTGGGACACCTATAATTCACCCCCCCACTTT	CSAYDRGWDTYNSPPHF
TRBV27	-	TRBJ1-2	-	TGTGCCAGCAGTCAACGGGGTTTGGAGGGCTACACCTTC	CASSQRGLEGYTF
TRBV28	-	TRBJ1-4	-	TGTGCCGGCGGGGTAACAGGGAGTAATGAAAAACTGTTTTTT	CAGGVTGSNEKLFF
TRBV12-3/TRBV12-4	-	TRBJ2-1	TRBD2	TGTGCCAGCAGGGTGACTAGCGGGGGGGCAAATGAGCAGTTCTTC	CASRVTSGGANEQFF
TRBV7-9	-	TRBJ1-1	-	TGTGCCAGCAGCTGGGGAGACAAGGCTTTCTTT	CASSWGDKAFF
TRBV18	-	TRBJ1-2	TRBD1	TGTGCCAGCTCACCACTCCGCTCGACAGGGCCTAACTATGGCTACACCTTC	CASSPLRSTGPNYGYTF
TRBV11-2	-	TRBJ2-7	-	TGTGCCAGCAGCTTCGCTCCGACGGGGACCTACGAGCAGTACTTC	CASSFAPTGTYEQYF
TRBV28	once	TRBJ2-1	-	TGTGCCAGCAGTAAGGTGACAGGAAACAATGAGCAGTTATTC	CASSKVTGNNEQLF
TRBV7-2	many	TRBJ2-3	TRBD2	TGTGCCAGCAGCTTACTCGTACTAGCGGGGGAGCGCACAGATACGCAGTATTTT	CASSLLVLAGERTDTQYF
TRBV7-2	-	TRBJ1-1	-	TGTGCCAGCAGCCTGGGGTATGGGGCCCTAACTGAAGCTTTCTTT	CASSLGYGALTEAFF
TRBV2	-	TRBJ1-1	TRBD1	TGTGCCAGCAGAAAGCTTACAGGGGCCACTGAAGCTTTCTTT	CASRKLTGATEAFF
TRBV10-3	many	TRBJ2-3	-	TGTGCCATCAGTGCCCGGGGCACAGATACGCAGTATTTT	CAISARGTDTQYF
TRBV20-1	-	TRBJ1-2	-	TGCAGTGCTAGAGGTCTGGGGGATTACTATGGCTACACCTTC	CSARGLGDYYGYTF
TRBV4-1	-	TRBJ2-1	-	TGCGCCAGCAGCCAACCGCTGGGGAGCTCCTACAATGAGCAGTTCTTC	CASSQPLGSSYNEQFF
TRBV12-3/TRBV12-4	-	TRBJ2-6	TRBD1	TGTGCCAGCAGACCAGGACAGGGGGAGACCGGGGCCAACGTCCAGACTTTC	CASRPGQGETGANVQTF
TRBV20-1	-	TRBJ1-2	-	TGCAGTGCTAGAGAAGGACCCGGCAACTATGGCTACACCTTC	CSAREGPGNYGYTF
TRBV20-1	once	TRBJ1-6	-	TGCAGTGCTTCCCTTGTTGCCACGGTGGCCAATTCACCCCTCCACTTT	CSASLVATVANSPLHF
TRBV6-5	many	TRBJ2-7	-	TGCGCTGCGGGCCGCAACTACGAGCAGTACTTC	CAAGRNYEQYF
TRBV12-3/TRBV12-4	-	TRBJ1-4	-	TGTGCCAGCACACTAGCCTCGCGGGGAGAACTGTTTTTT	CASTLASRGELFF
TRBV5-1	few	TRBJ2-1	-	TGCGCCAGCAGCCTCCCCGTGAAGGGGGGCAATGAGCAGTTCTTC	CASSLPVKGGNEQFF
TRBV6-2/TRBV6-3	once	TRBJ2-5	-	TGTGCCAGCAGTAATACTGCCATCCAAGAGACCCAGTACTTC	CASSNTAIQETQYF
TRBV12-3/TRBV12-4	few	TRBJ1-1	-	TGTGCCAGCAGTTTTGGGCAGGGAGGAGCTTTCTTT	CASSFGQGGAFF
TRBV7-2	-	TRBJ2-1	-	TGTGCCAGCAGCTCGGTAAGAAGCAATGGGCAGTTCTTC	CASSSVRSNGQFF
TRBV3-1	-	TRBJ2-1	TRBD1	TGTGCCAGCAGCTACCGGGACAGGGGTCTCGATGAGCAGTTCTTC	CASSYRDRGLDEQFF
TRBV2	few	TRBJ2-3	-	TGTGCCAGCAGTCCCCGCAGGGGGGGGGATACGCAGTATTTT	CASSPRRGGDTQYF
TRBV7-2	few	TRBJ1-2	TRBD1	TGTGCCAGCAGCTCTGGACTTCGGCCGGGACAGGGGCGCTATGGCTACACCTTC	CASSSGLRPGQGRYGYTF
TRBV20-1	-	TRBJ1-1	-	TGCAGTGCTAGGTCTACCATGAACACTGAAGCTTTCTTT	CSARSTMNTEAFF
TRBV11-2	-	TRBJ2-3	-	TGTGCCAGCAGCATGCAGACTGGGGCAGATACGCAGTATTTT	CASSMQTGADTQYF
TRBV12-3/TRBV12-4	-	TRBJ2-5	TRBD2	TGTGCCAGCGTACAGCGGGGGGGCCGGTGGGAGACCCAGTACTTC	CASVQRGGRWETQYF
TRBV6-5	-	TRBJ1-6	-	TGTGCCAGCAGTTACTCAGCACAGGGCTCACCCCTCCACTTT	CASSYSAQGSPLHF
TRBV7-9	-	TRBJ1-2	-	TGTGCCAGCAGCCCCCCGGGAGTAAAGAAGTATGGCTACACCTTC	CASSPPGVKKYGYTF
TRBV11-1	-	TRBJ2-5	-	TGTGCCAGCAGCTTTGCAGAAGAGCAGTACTTC	CASSFAEEQYF
TRBV21-1	-	TRBJ1-4	-	TGTGCCAGCAGCAAAGGTGGTGAAAAACTGTTTTTT	CASSKGGEKLFF
TRBV6-2/TRBV6-3	-	TRBJ1-5	-	TGTGCCAGCAGCCAAATCTTCGACATGGTGCATCAGCCCCAGCATTTT	CASSQIFDMVHQPQHF
TRBV20-1	-	TRBJ2-1	-	TGCAGTGCCAAAACCCGGAACAATGAGCAGTTCTTC	CSAKTRNNEQFF
TRBV7-2	-	TRBJ2-4	-	TGTGCCAGCAGCTTATTTGGTGGGCAGGGCCTAGCCAAAAACATTCAGTACTTC	CASSLFGGQGLAKNIQYF
TRBV29-1	many	TRBJ1-2	TRBD1	TGCAGCGTTTATGGGACAGGGGAAGGAGGTGGCTACACCTTC	CSVYGTGEGGGYTF
TRBV5-1	-	TRBJ1-6	-	TGCGCCAGCAGCCGCCGGGATACCGCTTATAATTCACCCCTCCACTTT	CASSRRDTAYNSPLHF
TRBV12-3/TRBV12-4	few	TRBJ1-6	-	TGTGCCAGCAGTGGGAGACGGGTCGCAGGGGAATCACCCCTCCACTTT	CASSGRRVAGESPLHF
TRBV25-1	-	TRBJ1-4	-	TGTGCCAGCGGATTTGGGATTTATGGCGAAAAACTGTTTTTT	CASGFGIYGEKLFF
TRBV10-3	-	TRBJ1-1	-	TGTGCCACTCGGAGGGCGAACACTGAAGCTTTCTTT	CATRRANTEAFF
TRBV12-3/TRBV12-4	many	TRBJ1-2	-	TGTGCCAGCAGTCCGACAGCTAACTATGGCTACACCTTC	CASSPTANYGYTF
TRBV5-1	-	TRBJ1-2	-	TGCGCCAGCAGCGTCAGCAGGGACGTTGGGGGCTACACCTTC	CASSVSRDVGGYTF
TRBV7-2	-	TRBJ1-1	-	TGTGCCAGCAGCTTAGTAGGGCAGGACACTGAAGCTTTCTTT	CASSLVGQDTEAFF
TRBV28	-	TRBJ1-4	-	TGTGCCAGTCGCGGGGGGGGGCAGGCTAATGAAAAACTGTTTTTT	CASRGGGQANEKLFF
TRBV7-2	-	TRBJ2-3	-	TGTGCCAGCAGCTTAGGAGGCGGGGCCCCTGGCACAGATACGCAGTATTTT	CASSLGGGAPGTDTQYF
TRBV3-1	-	TRBJ1-1	-	TGTGCCAGCAGCCAAGTATTTACATTGAACACTGAAGCTTTCTTT	CASSQVFTLNTEAFF
TRBV5-1	-	TRBJ1-4	-	TGCGCCAGCAGCTTGGCCTTGGGAAGAGTAGGGGAAAAACTGTTTTTT	CASSLALGRVGEKLFF
TRBV3-1	few	TRBJ1-2	-	TGTGCCAGCAGCCAAGGACCGAACGAGGGCGGCTACACCTTC	CASSQGPNEGGYTF
TRBV7-8	-	TRBJ2-7	TRBD2	TGTGCCAGCAGCTTAGCCACCGTAGCGGGAGGCCAACTCGAGCAGTACTTC	CASSLATVAGGQLEQYF